What follows are 7 T cell receptor beta chains derived from one specimen sequenced in a study of blood T cells in healthy people across ages. A sample-barcoded 5' primer and a J-beta primer mix were used in a second PCR of roughly 7 to 11 cycles. TCRdb reprocessed the 5' RACE reads via MiXCR and lists one record per CDR3 protein. Here the sample spans about 1.6 million distinct CDR3 sequences, 30% to 35% being singletons. Sequenced sample: blood. These receptors came from a woman aged 25 to 45 in good health.

A few counts support this clonotype. The chain uses TRBV10-1 and TRBJ2-7; D not resolved. Germline-derived CDR1 and CDR2 are WNHNN and SYGVQD (reference sequence). This CDR3 comprises 15 residues. Trimming took 0 bases from V and 5 from J, leaving 14 bases between them. CDR3 loop: CASSESRIRGHEQYF. The CDR3 coding sequence is TGCGCCAGCAGTGAGTCGCGTATCCGTGGCCACGAGCAGTACTTC.

The chain is built from TRBV7-9 and TRBJ1-2; 9 bases match TRBD1. The length of the CDR3 is 13 residues. J was trimmed by 7 bases and V by 6 bases; bases with no gene match: 6. From germline, CDR1 is SEHNR and CDR2 FQNEAQ (reference sequence). CDR3 amino acids: CASSKGQGLGYTF. The CDR3 region has the DNA TGTGCCAGCAGTAAGGGACAGGGTCTTGGCTACACCTTC. The full variable domain, completed using reference TRBV7-9 and TRBJ1-2, is DTGVSQNPRHKITKRGQNVTFRCDPISEHNRLYWYRQTLGQGPEFLTYFQNEAQLEKSRLLSDRFSAERPKGSFSTLEIQRTEQGDSAMYLCASSKGQGLGYTFGSGTRLTVV.

This clonotype occurred a few times. The chain joins TRBV7-9 to TRBJ2-7; perhaps D is TRBD1 or TRBD2 (5 bases each). The CDR3 sequence is 13 residues long. V lost 11 bases and J 5 bases, leaving 19 bases between the germline ends. The germline V gene encodes CDR1 SEHNR and CDR2 FQNEAQ (reference sequence). CDR3 sequence (DNA): TGTGCCCATGGGCCGGGGACCCCCAACGAGCAGTACTTC. This sequence encodes CAHGPGTPNEQYF.

The chain links TRBV28 to TRBJ2-3, with a tentative D call TRBD1 (9 bases). Trimming pared 7 bases from V and 11 bases from J, leaving 25 bases between. Germline loops: CDR1 MDHEN, CDR2 SYDVKM. The CDR3 has 15 residues. Here the CDR3 DNA reads TGTGCCAGCACCCCGGGACAGGGATGGACTAGCATGCAGTATTTT. The encoded protein is CASTPGQGWTSMQYF.

This chain links TRBV4-1 with TRBJ2-7; unclear D gene. Germline V lookup: CDR1 MGHRA, CDR2 YSYEKL. V was pared by 0 bases and J by 6 bases, with 15 bases between. The CDR3 runs 15 residues. The CDR3 here is CASSQERLALGEQYF. DNA for the CDR3: TGCGCCAGCAGCCAAGAAAGGCTGGCCCTTGGCGAGCAGTACTTC.

The CDR3 loop is CASSEPLRLGWTEAFF. CDR3 DNA sequence: TGTGCCAGCAGTGAACCATTGCGACTAGGCTGGACTGAAGCTTTCTTT. V usage is TRBV6-1 and J usage is TRBJ1-1; no reliable D call. This CDR3 has 16 residues. Trimming stripped 2 bases from V and 5 bases from J, with 18 bases between. Germline assignment: CDR1 MNHNS and CDR2 SASEGT.

This chain uses TRBV4-1 with TRBJ2-7, with D perhaps matching TRBD2 (6 bases). The CDR3 sequence is 16 residues long. V shed 2 bases and J shed 0 bases, with 14 bases lying between them. Germline CDR1 is MGHRA and CDR2 is YSYEKL. CDR3 amino acids: CASSQTGGARSYEQYF. The DNA of the CDR3 is TGCGCCAGCAGCCAAACCGGCGGGGCGCGCTCCTACGAGCAGTACTTC.